This T cell receptor (beta chain) was found in a study of T-cell memory formation after mild COVID-19. The CDR3 has 14 amino acids. Germline CDR1 reads MNHEY; CDR2 reads SMNVEV (reference sequence). Trimming removed 6 bases from V and 3 bases from J; junction bases left unmatched: 7. TCRdb used MiXCR to reprocess the 5' RACE reads, holding one entry per CDR3 protein. The repertoire holds hundreds of thousands of distinct CDR3 sequences, with under 15% as singletons. In its sample, this clonotype was seen a few times. The chain couples TRBV27 to TRBJ2-7, with 8 bases fitting TRBD1. The source material was PBMCs or a T cell subset sorted from them (not recorded which). The origin of this receptor is a man aged 18 to 29 who had mild COVID-19 (a few samples of this study predate the infection). Cell type and time point are not known. CDR3 nucleotides: TGTGCCAGCAGACCAGGACAGGGAAACTACGAGCAGTACGTC. This sequence encodes CASRPGQGNYEQYV.